The clone carrying this TCR beta chain was recorded a few times. Antigen unknown. CDR1 and CDR2 (germline): KGHSH, LQKENI. CDR3 length: 13 residues. With 6 bases clipped from V and 4 bases from J, the junction kept 5 bases outside the gene matches. TCRdb analysed the RT-PCR reads with MiXCR anew, one entry per CDR3 protein. The table lists 800,000 or so distinct CDR3 sequences, roughly 20% of them singletons. The sample belongs to a study of response to subunit inactivated influenza vaccine. Overall study results and limits: Authors suggested each seasonal flu vaccination may recruit only limited numbers of new T cells.

The receptor comes from a man aged 50-60 years who received an inactivated influenza vaccine. The sample consisted of PBMCs from blood, taken 5 days after vaccination. The genes are TRBV18 and TRBJ1-1, with 7 bases that match TRBD1. CDR3: CASSVGQPTEAFF. The CDR3 DNA follows: TGTGCCAGCTCGGTGGGACAGCCCACTGAAGCTTTCTTT.